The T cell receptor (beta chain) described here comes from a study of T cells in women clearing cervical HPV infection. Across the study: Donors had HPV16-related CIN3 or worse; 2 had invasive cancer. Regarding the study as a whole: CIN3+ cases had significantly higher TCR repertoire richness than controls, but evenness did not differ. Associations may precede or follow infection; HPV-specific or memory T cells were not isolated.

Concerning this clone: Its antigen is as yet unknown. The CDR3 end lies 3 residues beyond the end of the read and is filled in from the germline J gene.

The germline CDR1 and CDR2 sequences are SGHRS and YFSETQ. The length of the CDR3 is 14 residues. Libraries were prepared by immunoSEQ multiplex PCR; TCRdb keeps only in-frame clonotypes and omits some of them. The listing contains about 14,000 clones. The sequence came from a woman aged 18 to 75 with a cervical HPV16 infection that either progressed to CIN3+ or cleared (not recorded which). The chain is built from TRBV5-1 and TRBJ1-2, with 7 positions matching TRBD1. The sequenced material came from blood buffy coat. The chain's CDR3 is CASSPGQSADTYTF. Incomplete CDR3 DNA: TGCGCCAGCAGCCCGGGACAGTCCGCGGATACC.